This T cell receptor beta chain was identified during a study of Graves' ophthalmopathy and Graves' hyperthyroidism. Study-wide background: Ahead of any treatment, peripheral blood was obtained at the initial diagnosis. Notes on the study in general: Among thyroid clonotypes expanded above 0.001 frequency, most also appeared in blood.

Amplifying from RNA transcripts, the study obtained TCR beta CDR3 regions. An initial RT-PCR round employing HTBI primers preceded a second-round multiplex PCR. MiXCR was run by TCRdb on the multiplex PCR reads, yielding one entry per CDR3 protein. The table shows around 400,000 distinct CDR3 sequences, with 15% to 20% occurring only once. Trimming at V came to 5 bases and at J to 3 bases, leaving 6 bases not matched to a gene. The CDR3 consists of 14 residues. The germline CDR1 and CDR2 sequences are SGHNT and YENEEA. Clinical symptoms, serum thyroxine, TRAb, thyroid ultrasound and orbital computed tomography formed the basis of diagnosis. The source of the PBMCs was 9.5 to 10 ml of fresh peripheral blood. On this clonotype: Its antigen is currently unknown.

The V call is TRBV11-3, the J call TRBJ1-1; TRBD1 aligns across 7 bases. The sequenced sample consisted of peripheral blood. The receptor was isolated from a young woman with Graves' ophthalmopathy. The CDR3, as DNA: TGTGCCAGCAGCCAGCACACAGGGGACACTGAAGCTTTCTTT. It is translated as CASSQHTGDTEAFF.